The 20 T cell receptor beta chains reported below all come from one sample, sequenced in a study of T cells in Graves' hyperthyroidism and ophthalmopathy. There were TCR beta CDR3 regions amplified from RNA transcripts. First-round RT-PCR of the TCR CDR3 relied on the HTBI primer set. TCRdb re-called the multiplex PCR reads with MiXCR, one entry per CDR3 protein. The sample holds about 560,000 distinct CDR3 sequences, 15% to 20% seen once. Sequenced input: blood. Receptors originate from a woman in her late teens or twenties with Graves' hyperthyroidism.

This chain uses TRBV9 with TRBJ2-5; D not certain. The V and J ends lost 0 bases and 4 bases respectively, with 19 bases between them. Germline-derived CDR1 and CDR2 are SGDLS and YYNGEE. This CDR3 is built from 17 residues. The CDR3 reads CASSVDVRTSIGETQYF. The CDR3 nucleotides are TGTGCCAGCAGCGTAGACGTAAGAACGTCCATCGGAGAGACCCAGTACTTC.

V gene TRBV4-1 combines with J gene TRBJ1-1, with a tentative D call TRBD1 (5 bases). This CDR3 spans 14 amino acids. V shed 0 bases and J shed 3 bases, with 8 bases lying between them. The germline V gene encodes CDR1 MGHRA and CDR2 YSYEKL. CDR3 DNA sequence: TGCGCCAGCAGCCAAGAGGGGACCTACACTGAAGCTTTCTTT. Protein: CASSQEGTYTEAFF.

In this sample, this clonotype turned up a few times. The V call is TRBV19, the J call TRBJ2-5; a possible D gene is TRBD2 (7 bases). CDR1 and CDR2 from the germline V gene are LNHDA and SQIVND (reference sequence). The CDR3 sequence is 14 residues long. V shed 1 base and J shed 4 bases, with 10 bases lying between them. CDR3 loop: CASSIGGGGETQYF. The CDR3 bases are TGTGCCAGTAGTATAGGCGGGGGCGGAGAGACCCAGTACTTC.

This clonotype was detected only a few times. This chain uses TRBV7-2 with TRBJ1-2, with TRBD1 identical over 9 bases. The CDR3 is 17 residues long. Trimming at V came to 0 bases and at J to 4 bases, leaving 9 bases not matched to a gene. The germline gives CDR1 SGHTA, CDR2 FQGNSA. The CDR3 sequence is CASSLAPQDRGIYGYTF. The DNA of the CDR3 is TGTGCCAGCAGCTTAGCGCCTCAGGACAGGGGAATCTATGGCTACACCTTC.

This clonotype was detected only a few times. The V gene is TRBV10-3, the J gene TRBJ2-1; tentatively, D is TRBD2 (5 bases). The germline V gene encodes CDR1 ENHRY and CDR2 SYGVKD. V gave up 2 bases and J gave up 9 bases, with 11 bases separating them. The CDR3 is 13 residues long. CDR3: CAISEASGIEQFF. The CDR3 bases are TGTGCCATCAGTGAGGCTTCCGGGATTGAGCAGTTCTTC.

The CDR3 coding sequence is TGTGCCAGCAGTTATTTAGGTGTTGAAGCCAACGTCCTGACTTTC. It is translated as CASSYLGVEANVLTF. J is TRBJ2-6 and V is TRBV6-5, with D uncertain. From germline, CDR1 is MNHEY and CDR2 SVGAGI. V lost 3 bases, J lost 7 bases, and 13 bases lay in between. This CDR3 is built from 15 residues.

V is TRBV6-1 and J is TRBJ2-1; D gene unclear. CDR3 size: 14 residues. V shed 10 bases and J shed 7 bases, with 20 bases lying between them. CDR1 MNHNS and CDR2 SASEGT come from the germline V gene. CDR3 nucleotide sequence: TGTGCCACCCAGGACCCGGGTTGGATAAATGAGCAGTTCTTC. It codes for CATQDPGWINEQFF.

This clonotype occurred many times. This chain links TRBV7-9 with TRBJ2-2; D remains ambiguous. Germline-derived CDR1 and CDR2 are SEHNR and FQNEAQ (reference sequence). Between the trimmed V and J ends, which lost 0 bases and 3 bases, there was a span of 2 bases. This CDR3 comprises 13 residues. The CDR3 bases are TGTGCCAGCAGCTTAGCGGACACCGGGGAGCTGTTTTTT. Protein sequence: CASSLADTGELFF.

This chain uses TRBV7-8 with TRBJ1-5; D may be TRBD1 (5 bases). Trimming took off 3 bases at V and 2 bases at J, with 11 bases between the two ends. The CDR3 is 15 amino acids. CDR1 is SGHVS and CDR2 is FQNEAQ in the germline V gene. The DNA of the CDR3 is TGTGCCAGCAGCTTCAGCAGGGTTGGCAATCAGCCCCAGCATTTT. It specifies CASSFSRVGNQPQHF.

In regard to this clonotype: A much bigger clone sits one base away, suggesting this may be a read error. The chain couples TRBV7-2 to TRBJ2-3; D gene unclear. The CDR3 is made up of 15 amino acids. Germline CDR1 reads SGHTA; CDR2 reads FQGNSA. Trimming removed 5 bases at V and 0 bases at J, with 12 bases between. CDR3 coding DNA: TGTGCCAGCAGCCCCCCCCGGCAGAGCACAGATACGCAGTATTTT. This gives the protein CASSPPRQSTDTQYF.

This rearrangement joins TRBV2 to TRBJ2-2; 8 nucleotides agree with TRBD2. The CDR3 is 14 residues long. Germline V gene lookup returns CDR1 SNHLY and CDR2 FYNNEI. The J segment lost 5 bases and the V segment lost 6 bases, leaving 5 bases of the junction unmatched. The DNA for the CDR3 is TGTGCCAGCAGGACCAGCGGGAGAACCGGGGAGCTGTTTTTT. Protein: CASRTSGRTGELFF.

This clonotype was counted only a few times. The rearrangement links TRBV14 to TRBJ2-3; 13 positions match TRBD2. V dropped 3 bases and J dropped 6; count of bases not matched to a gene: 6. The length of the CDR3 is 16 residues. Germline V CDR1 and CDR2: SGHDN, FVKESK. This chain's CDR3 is CASSHRLAGGEDTQYF. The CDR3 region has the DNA TGTGCCAGCAGCCATAGACTAGCGGGAGGAGAGGATACGCAGTATTTT.

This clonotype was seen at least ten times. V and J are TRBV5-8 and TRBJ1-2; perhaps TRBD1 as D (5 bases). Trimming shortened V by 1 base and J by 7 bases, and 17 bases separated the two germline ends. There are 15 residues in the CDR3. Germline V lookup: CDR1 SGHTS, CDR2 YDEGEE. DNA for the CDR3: TGTGCCAGCAGCTTGCCGGGACGGACCGGTTCTGGCTACACCTTC. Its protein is CASSLPGRTGSGYTF.

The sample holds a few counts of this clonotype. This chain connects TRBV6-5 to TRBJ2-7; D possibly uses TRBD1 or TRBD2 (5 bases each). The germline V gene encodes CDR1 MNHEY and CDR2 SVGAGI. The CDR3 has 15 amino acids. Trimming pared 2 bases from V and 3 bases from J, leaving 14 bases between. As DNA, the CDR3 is TGTGCCAGCAGTTACGGGCCGGGACGGATCTACGAGCAGTACTTC. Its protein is CASSYGPGRIYEQYF.

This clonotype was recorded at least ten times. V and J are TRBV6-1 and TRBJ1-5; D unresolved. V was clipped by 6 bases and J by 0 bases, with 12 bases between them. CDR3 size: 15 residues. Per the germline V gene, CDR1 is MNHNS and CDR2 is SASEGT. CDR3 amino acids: CASSRYSNSNQPQHF. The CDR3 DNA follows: TGTGCCAGCAGCCGGTACAGCAATAGCAATCAGCCCCAGCATTTT.

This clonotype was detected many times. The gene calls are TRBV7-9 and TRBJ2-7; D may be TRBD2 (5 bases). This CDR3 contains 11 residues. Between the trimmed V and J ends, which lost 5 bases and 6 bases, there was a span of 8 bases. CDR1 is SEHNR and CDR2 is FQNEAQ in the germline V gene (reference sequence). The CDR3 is CASSAGGEQYF. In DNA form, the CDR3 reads TGTGCCAGCAGCGCCGGAGGCGAGCAGTACTTC.

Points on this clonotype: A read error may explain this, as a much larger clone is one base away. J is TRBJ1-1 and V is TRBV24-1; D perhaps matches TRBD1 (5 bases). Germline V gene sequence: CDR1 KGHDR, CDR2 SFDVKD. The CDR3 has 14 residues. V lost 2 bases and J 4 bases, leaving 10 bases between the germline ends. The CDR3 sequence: CATSDSGCSTEAFF. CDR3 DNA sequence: TGTGCCACCAGTGATTCAGGGTGCAGCACTGAAGCTTTCTTT.

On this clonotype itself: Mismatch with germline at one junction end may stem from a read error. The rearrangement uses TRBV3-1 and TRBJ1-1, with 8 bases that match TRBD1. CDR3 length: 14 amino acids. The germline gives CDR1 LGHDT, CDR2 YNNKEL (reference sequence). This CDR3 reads CASSLGQVNTEASF. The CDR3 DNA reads TGTGCCAGCAGCCTGGGACAGGTGAACACTGAAGCTTCCTTT.

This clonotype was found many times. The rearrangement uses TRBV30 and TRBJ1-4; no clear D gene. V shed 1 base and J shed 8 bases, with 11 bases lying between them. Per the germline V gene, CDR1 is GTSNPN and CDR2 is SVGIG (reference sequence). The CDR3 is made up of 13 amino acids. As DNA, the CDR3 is TGTGCCTGGAGTGAACACTTGCGGGAAAAACTGTTTTTT. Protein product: CAWSEHLREKLFF.

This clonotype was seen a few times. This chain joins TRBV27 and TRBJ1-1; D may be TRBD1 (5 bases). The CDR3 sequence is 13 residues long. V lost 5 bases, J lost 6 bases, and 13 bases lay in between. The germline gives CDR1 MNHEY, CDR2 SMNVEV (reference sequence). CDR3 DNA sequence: TGTGCCAGCAGTCCTGAAAGGGGAGCTGAAGCTTTCTTT. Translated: CASSPERGAEAFF.